This T cell receptor (beta chain) was obtained from a study of OX40 agonist ivuxolimab in advanced cancers. In the study overall: Ivuxolimab, which patients received intravenously every 2 weeks, was dosed at 0.01 to 10 mg/kg.

Notes on this clone: What it recognizes is unknown.

Findings of the study overall: Clones of CD4+ and CD8+ blood T cells grew by week 6 at doses of 0.1 to 3.0 mg/kg.

The protocol was immunoSEQ multiplex PCR, while the TCRdb copy is restricted to in-frame clones and leaves out a portion. Counted here are about 94,000 clones, around 87% occurring once; the ten biggest clones make up just over 0.3%. This clonotype was obtained from an adult with an advanced solid tumor such as melanoma, head and neck, liver or kidney cancer. Specimen: CD4+ or CD8+ T cells sorted from blood, collected in a trial of the OX40 agonist ivuxolimab.

The CDR3 sequence is CASSRDRVERRAFF. In DNA, the CDR3 is TGTGCCAGTAGTAGGGACAGGGTGGAACGCCGAGCTTTCTTT. The chain recombines TRBV19 with TRBJ1-1; TRBD1 matches at 9 bases. With 4 bases clipped from V and 10 bases from J, the junction kept 10 bases outside the gene matches. This CDR3 is 14 amino acids long. The V gene's germline CDR1 is LNHDA and CDR2 SQIVND (reference sequence).